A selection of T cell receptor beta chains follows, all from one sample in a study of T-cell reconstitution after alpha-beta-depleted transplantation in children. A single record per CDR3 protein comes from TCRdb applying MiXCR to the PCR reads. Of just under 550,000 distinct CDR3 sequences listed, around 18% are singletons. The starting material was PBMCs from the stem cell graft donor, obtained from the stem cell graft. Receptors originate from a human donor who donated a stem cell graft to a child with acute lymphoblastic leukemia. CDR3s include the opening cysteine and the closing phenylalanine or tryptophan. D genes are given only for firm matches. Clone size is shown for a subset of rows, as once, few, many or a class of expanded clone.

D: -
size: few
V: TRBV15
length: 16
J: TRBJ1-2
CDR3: CATSPDRAGVYYGYTF
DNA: TGTGCCACCAGCCCAGATAGGGCAGGGGTGTACTATGGCTACACCTTC

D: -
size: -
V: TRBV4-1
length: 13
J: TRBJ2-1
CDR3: CASSLRLANEQFF
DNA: TGCGCCAGCAGCCTCAGGCTAGCCAATGAGCAGTTCTTC

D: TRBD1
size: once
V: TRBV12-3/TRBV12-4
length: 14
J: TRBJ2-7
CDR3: CASSLATGRHEQYF
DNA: TGTGCCAGCAGTTTAGCGACAGGGCGTCACGAGCAGTACTTC

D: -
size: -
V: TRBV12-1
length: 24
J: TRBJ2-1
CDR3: CASSFKRWGEGTSGRVLPVNEQFF
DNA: -

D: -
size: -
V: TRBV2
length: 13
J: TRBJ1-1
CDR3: CASTWLQTTEAFF
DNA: TGTGCCAGCACTTGGCTGCAAACCACTGAAGCTTTCTTT

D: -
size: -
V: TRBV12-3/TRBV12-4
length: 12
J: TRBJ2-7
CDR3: CASSLFGNEQYF
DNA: TGTGCCAGCAGTTTATTTGGCAACGAGCAGTACTTC

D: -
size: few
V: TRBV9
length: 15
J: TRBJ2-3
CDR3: CASSVSRRAGDTQYF
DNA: TGTGCCAGCAGCGTATCGAGGAGGGCTGGAGATACGCAGTATTTT

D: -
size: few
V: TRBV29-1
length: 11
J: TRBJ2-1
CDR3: CSVERDGEQFF
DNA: TGCAGCGTTGAGCGGGATGGTGAGCAGTTCTTC

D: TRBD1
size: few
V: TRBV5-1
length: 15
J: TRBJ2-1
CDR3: CASSLAGQGANEQFF
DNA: TGCGCCAGCAGCTTGGCGGGACAGGGGGCAAACGAGCAGTTCTTC

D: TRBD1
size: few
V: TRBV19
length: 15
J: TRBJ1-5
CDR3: CASSIVTGVRQPQHF
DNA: TGTGCCAGTAGTATAGTGACAGGGGTACGGCAGCCCCAGCATTTT

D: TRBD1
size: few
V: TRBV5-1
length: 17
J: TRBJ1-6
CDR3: CASSSTWAGGYNSPLHF
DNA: TGCGCCAGCAGCTCTACCTGGGCAGGGGGATATAATTCACCCCTCCACTTT

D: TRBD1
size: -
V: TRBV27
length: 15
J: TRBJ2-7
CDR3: CASRLKTGGNYEQYF
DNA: TGTGCCAGCAGATTAAAGACAGGGGGAAACTACGAGCAGTACTTC

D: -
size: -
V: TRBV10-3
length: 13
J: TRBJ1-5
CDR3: CAISEGIQSAQHF
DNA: TGTGCCATCAGTGAGGGAATTCAATCAGCCCAGCATTTT

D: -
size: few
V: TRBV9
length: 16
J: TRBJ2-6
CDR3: CASSVPTGSGANVLTF
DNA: TGTGCCAGCAGCGTCCCAACAGGGTCTGGGGCCAACGTCCTGACTTTC

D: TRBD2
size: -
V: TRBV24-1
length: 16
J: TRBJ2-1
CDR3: CATSVFGTSGRNEQFF
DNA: TGTGCCACCAGTGTATTTGGGACTAGCGGGAGGAATGAGCAGTTCTTC

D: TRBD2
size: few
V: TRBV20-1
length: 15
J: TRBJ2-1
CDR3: CSARVRGLALNEQFF
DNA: TGCAGTGCTAGAGTTAGGGGACTAGCGCTGAATGAGCAGTTCTTC

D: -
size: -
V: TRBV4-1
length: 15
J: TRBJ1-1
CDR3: CASSQASSMNTEAFF
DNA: TGCGCCAGCAGCCAGGCTTCGAGCATGAACACTGAAGCTTTCTTT